This T cell receptor (beta chain) came from a study of Graves' ophthalmopathy and Graves' hyperthyroidism. This clonotype has a count of ten or more. The germline V gene has CDR1 LGHDT and CDR2 YNNKEL (reference sequence). V gave up 7 bases and J gave up 2 bases, with 8 bases separating them. The CDR3 is 12 residues long. From RNA, the CDR3 regions of TCR beta chains were amplified and sequenced. Scientists carried out first-round RT-PCR using HTBI primers and then a second-round multiplex PCR. TCRdb fed the multiplex PCR reads into MiXCR, producing one record per CDR3 protein. The sample carries about 400,000 distinct CDR3 sequences, 15% to 20% recorded once.

The V gene is TRBV3-1, the J gene TRBJ2-5; D possibly corresponds to TRBD1 (6 bases). What was sequenced was peripheral blood. This clonotype originated in a woman aged 18 to 35 with Graves' ophthalmopathy. The CDR3 DNA follows: TGTGCCAGCAACCAGGGGCAAGAGACCCAGTACTTC. It is translated as CASNQGQETQYF.